The clone carrying this T cell receptor (beta chain) appeared a single time. Antigen: not known. The final CDR3 position lacks the conserved phenylalanine or tryptophan, pointing to a likely read error. These data belong to a study of immune heterogeneity within non-small cell lung tumors. Study observations and caveats: T-cell clonality in a given local region correlated moderately yet significantly with the local tumor mutational burden (R about 0.34). Across individual patients, the high-frequency T-cell receptor beta clonotypes were largely distinct. Recurrence of identical dominant CDR3 beta clonotypes was observed across intrapatient tumor sites, concomitant with site-unique high-frequency clones.

V was trimmed by 4 bases and J by 5 bases, leaving 11 bases between them. Per the germline V gene, CDR1 is MRHNA and CDR2 is SNTAGT. The CDR3 contains 13 residues. Bulk tumor genomic DNA served as template, at roughly 600 ng per sample. Far-apart biopsies, several per primary tumor, were taken during surgery. The study cohort was described as untreated, and its members had newly diagnosed non-small cell lung cancer. They went on to have curative surgery. CDR3 of TCR beta was amplified by multiplex PCR that used 32 V and 13 J primers. TCRdb independently ran MiXCR on the multiplex PCR reads; one entry per CDR3 protein. The sample consists of 20,000 or so distinct CDR3 sequences, 25% to 35% of them appearing once.

This receptor was obtained from a man aged 35 to 55 with non-small cell lung cancer. The V call is TRBV6-4, the J call TRBJ1-1; D is perhaps TRBD1 (5 bases). Sample: lung tumor tissue. The CDR3 DNA follows: TGTGCCAGCAGTGTGGGAAAGGGGACTGAAGCTTTCTCT. This codes for CASSVGKGTEAFS.